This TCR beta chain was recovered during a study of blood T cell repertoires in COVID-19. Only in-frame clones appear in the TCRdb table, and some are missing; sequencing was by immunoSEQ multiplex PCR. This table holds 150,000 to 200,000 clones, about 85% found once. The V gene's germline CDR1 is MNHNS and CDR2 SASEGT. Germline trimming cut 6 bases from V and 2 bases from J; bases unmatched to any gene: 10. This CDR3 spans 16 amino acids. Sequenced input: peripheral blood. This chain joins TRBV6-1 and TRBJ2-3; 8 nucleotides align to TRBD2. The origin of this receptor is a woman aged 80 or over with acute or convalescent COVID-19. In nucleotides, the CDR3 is TGTGCCAGCAGGGAAAATGCGGGGGGCCCCACAGATACGCAGTATTTT. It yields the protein CASRENAGGPTDTQYF.